The rows below give T cell receptor beta chains drawn from one sample of a study of human T cells and chemical hapten exposure. One entry per CDR3 protein results from TCRdb running MiXCR on the RACE reads. The data hold tens of thousands of distinct CDR3 sequences, with approximately 11% observed a single time. This sample comprised whole blood, obtained in connection with sensitization to the hapten diphenylcyclopropenone (DPC). Every receptor here comes from a young woman with alopecia areata. Some clones in this sample may be carry-over from other donors' samples. CDR3s include the opening cysteine and the closing phenylalanine or tryptophan. A D gene is named only where the DNA matches it firmly. The size of a clone is reported for some rows only, either as once, few or many, or as a class for expanded clones.

cdr3_aa: CASSLAGRGGNTIYF
cdr3_nt: TGTGCCAGCAGTTTAGCAGGGAGAGGTGGAAACACCATATATTTT
j_call: TRBJ1-3
v_call: TRBV28
d_call: .
clone_size: .

cdr3_aa: CASSLAAGARETQYF
cdr3_nt: TGTGCCAGCAGCTTAGCGGCCGGCGCCAGGGAGACCCAGTACTTC
j_call: TRBJ2-5
v_call: TRBV7-2
d_call: .
clone_size: .

cdr3_aa: CASSARTSGGYEQFF
cdr3_nt: TGTGCCAGCAGTGCCCGGACTAGCGGGGGGTATGAGCAGTTCTTC
j_call: TRBJ2-1
v_call: TRBV27
d_call: TRBD2
clone_size: many

cdr3_aa: CASRYGFGTGISPLHF
cdr3_nt: TGTGCCAGCCGGTATGGTTTTGGGACAGGGATTTCACCCCTCCACTTT
j_call: TRBJ1-6
v_call: TRBV28
d_call: TRBD1
clone_size: few

cdr3_aa: CASRVGDQPQHF
cdr3_nt: TGTGCCAGCAGGGTAGGGGATCAGCCCCAGCATTTT
j_call: TRBJ1-5
v_call: TRBV12-3/TRBV12-4
d_call: .
clone_size: .

cdr3_aa: CASGLTRQGQYNEQFF
cdr3_nt: TGTGCTAGTGGTTTAACGAGACAGGGGCAATACAATGAGCAGTTCTTC
j_call: TRBJ2-1
v_call: TRBV12-5
d_call: TRBD1
clone_size: many

cdr3_aa: CAISETRTSGIMTQYF
cdr3_nt: TGTGCCATCAGTGAGACCCGGACTAGCGGGATAATGACCCAGTACTTC
j_call: TRBJ2-5
v_call: TRBV10-3
d_call: TRBD2
clone_size: many

cdr3_aa: CASSRTYYNYGYTF
cdr3_nt: TGTGCCAGCAGTCGGACATATTACAACTATGGCTACACCTTC
j_call: TRBJ1-2
v_call: TRBV6-5
d_call: .
clone_size: .

cdr3_aa: CASSFLRQGAYEQYF
cdr3_nt: TGTGCCAGCAGTTTCCTGAGACAGGGGGCCTACGAGCAGTACTTC
j_call: TRBJ2-7
v_call: TRBV28
d_call: TRBD1
clone_size: .

cdr3_aa: CASSVGQANLETQYF
cdr3_nt: TGTGCCAGCAGCGTAGGTCAAGCTAACTTAGAGACCCAGTACTTC
j_call: TRBJ2-5
v_call: TRBV9
d_call: .
clone_size: .

cdr3_aa: CASRDRGLQPQHF
cdr3_nt: TGTGCCAGCAGGGACAGGGGGCTACAGCCCCAGCATTTT
j_call: TRBJ1-5
v_call: TRBV2
d_call: TRBD1
clone_size: many

cdr3_aa: CASSQPGQGATGELFF
cdr3_nt: TGTGCCAGCAGCCAGCCGGGACAGGGGGCCACCGGGGAGCTGTTTTTT
j_call: TRBJ2-2
v_call: TRBV3-1
d_call: TRBD1
clone_size: few

cdr3_aa: CAWKGGAANEKLFF
cdr3_nt: TGTGCCTGGAAGGGGGGCGCAGCAAATGAAAAACTGTTTTTT
j_call: TRBJ1-4
v_call: TRBV30
d_call: .
clone_size: .

cdr3_aa: CASTMTSLNTEAFF
cdr3_nt: TGTGCCAGCACCATGACAAGTCTGAACACTGAAGCTTTCTTT
j_call: TRBJ1-1
v_call: TRBV25-1
d_call: .
clone_size: few

cdr3_aa: CASSQDTSGNEQYF
cdr3_nt: TGTGCCAGCAGCCAAGATACTAGCGGCAACGAGCAGTACTTC
j_call: TRBJ2-7
v_call: TRBV3-1
d_call: TRBD2
clone_size: .

cdr3_aa: CASAWGGTDTQYF
cdr3_nt: TGTGCCAGCGCTTGGGGAGGGACAGATACGCAGTATTTT
j_call: TRBJ2-3
v_call: TRBV6-6
d_call: TRBD2
clone_size: many

cdr3_aa: CASSPPSGYNEQFF
cdr3_nt: TGTGCTAGTAGCCCTCCTAGCGGATACAATGAGCAGTTCTTC
j_call: TRBJ2-1
v_call: TRBV12-5
d_call: TRBD2
clone_size: many

cdr3_aa: CAISGQGAGEQFF
cdr3_nt: TGTGCCATCAGTGGACAGGGGGCGGGTGAGCAGTTCTTC
j_call: TRBJ2-1
v_call: TRBV10-3
d_call: TRBD1
clone_size: many

cdr3_aa: CASSRTPRSGNTIYF
cdr3_nt: TGTGCCAGCAGCAGGACACCACGCTCTGGAAACACCATATATTTT
j_call: TRBJ1-3
v_call: TRBV2
d_call: .
clone_size: few

cdr3_aa: CASSKDGSYNEQFF
cdr3_nt: TGTGCCAGCAGCAAGGACGGCTCCTACAATGAGCAGTTCTTC
j_call: TRBJ2-1
v_call: TRBV2
d_call: .
clone_size: few

cdr3_aa: CASIPDRDSPLHF
cdr3_nt: TGTGCCAGCATCCCAGACAGGGATTCACCCCTCCACTTT
j_call: TRBJ1-6
v_call: TRBV2
d_call: TRBD1
clone_size: .

cdr3_aa: CSVGGQGEGYTF
cdr3_nt: TGCAGCGTTGGGGGACAGGGGGAGGGCTACACCTTC
j_call: TRBJ1-2
v_call: TRBV29-1
d_call: TRBD1
clone_size: many

cdr3_aa: CASSGGLAGGSGELFF
cdr3_nt: TGTGCCAGCAGTGGGGGACTAGCGGGAGGTTCCGGGGAGCTGTTTTTT
j_call: TRBJ2-2
v_call: TRBV6-1
d_call: TRBD2
clone_size: many

cdr3_aa: CASSLHEGEETQYF
cdr3_nt: TGTGCCAGCAGCTTACATGAGGGGGAAGAGACCCAGTACTTC
j_call: TRBJ2-5
v_call: TRBV7-7
d_call: .
clone_size: .

cdr3_aa: CSAREEGYNSPLHF
cdr3_nt: TGCAGTGCTAGAGAGGAGGGATATAATTCACCCCTCCACTTT
j_call: TRBJ1-6
v_call: TRBV20-1
d_call: .
clone_size: many

cdr3_aa: CSASEPTWDTGELFF
cdr3_nt: TGCAGTGCATCGGAGCCCACGTGGGACACCGGGGAGCTGTTTTTT
j_call: TRBJ2-2
v_call: TRBV20-1
d_call: .
clone_size: many

cdr3_aa: CASSLSGDITDTQYF
cdr3_nt: TGTGCCAGCAGTTTGTCTGGGGACATCACAGATACGCAGTATTTT
j_call: TRBJ2-3
v_call: TRBV28
d_call: .
clone_size: many

cdr3_aa: CASSVNSGGLETQYF
cdr3_nt: TGTGCCAGCAGTGTAAATAGCGGGGGTTTAGAGACCCAGTACTTC
j_call: TRBJ2-5
v_call: TRBV7-2
d_call: TRBD2
clone_size: few

cdr3_aa: CSGLGGDYGYTF
cdr3_nt: TGCAGCGGCTTAGGGGGGGACTATGGCTACACCTTC
j_call: TRBJ1-2
v_call: TRBV29-1
d_call: .
clone_size: few

cdr3_aa: CASSQIREDYGYTF
cdr3_nt: TGTGCCAGCTCACAGATCCGGGAGGACTATGGCTACACCTTC
j_call: TRBJ1-2
v_call: TRBV18
d_call: .
clone_size: many

cdr3_aa: CASSTSGGAWNEQFF
cdr3_nt: TGTGCCAGCAGTACCAGCGGGGGGGCCTGGAATGAGCAGTTCTTC
j_call: TRBJ2-1
v_call: TRBV6-1
d_call: TRBD2
clone_size: .

cdr3_aa: CASSLYLAYEQYF
cdr3_nt: TGTGCCAGCAGCTTATACCTGGCCTACGAGCAGTACTTC
j_call: TRBJ2-7
v_call: TRBV7-2
d_call: .
clone_size: few

cdr3_aa: CSARDHGSEGNEKLFF
cdr3_nt: TGCAGTGCTAGAGATCACGGAAGCGAGGGGAACGAAAAACTGTTTTTT
j_call: TRBJ1-4
v_call: TRBV20-1
d_call: .
clone_size: many

cdr3_aa: CASSQFGSSGTSRSNTGELFF
cdr3_nt: TGCGCCAGCAGTCAATTTGGCTCTAGCGGGACCTCCCGGTCGAACACCGGGGAGCTGTTTTTT
j_call: TRBJ2-2
v_call: TRBV23-1
d_call: TRBD2
clone_size: many

cdr3_aa: CASSPTDINTEAFF
cdr3_nt: TGTGCCAGCTCACCGACCGACATTAACACTGAAGCTTTCTTT
j_call: TRBJ1-1
v_call: TRBV18
d_call: .
clone_size: few

cdr3_aa: CASSYSAGRVSEQFF
cdr3_nt: TGTGCCAGCAGTTACTCGGCAGGGAGGGTTAGTGAGCAGTTCTTC
j_call: TRBJ2-1
v_call: TRBV6-5
d_call: TRBD2
clone_size: few

cdr3_aa: CASSHSANTGELFF
cdr3_nt: TGCGCCAGCAGCCACTCGGCCAACACCGGGGAGCTGTTTTTT
j_call: TRBJ2-2
v_call: TRBV4-3
d_call: .
clone_size: many

cdr3_aa: CASSPGLAGVDTQYF
cdr3_nt: TGTGCCAGCAGTCCCGGACTAGCGGGGGTAGATACGCAGTATTTT
j_call: TRBJ2-3
v_call: TRBV27
d_call: TRBD2
clone_size: few

cdr3_aa: CASSLVLGYTF
cdr3_nt: TGTGCCAGCAGCTTAGTTCTAGGCTACACCTTC
j_call: TRBJ1-2
v_call: TRBV7-2
d_call: .
clone_size: many

cdr3_aa: CATRTGSTDTQYF
cdr3_nt: TGTGCCACCAGGACAGGGAGCACAGATACGCAGTATTTT
j_call: TRBJ2-3
v_call: TRBV15
d_call: TRBD1
clone_size: .

cdr3_aa: CASSRSGDLRELFF
cdr3_nt: TGTGCCAGCAGTCGGAGCGGTGATTTACGGGAGCTGTTTTTT
j_call: TRBJ2-2
v_call: TRBV28
d_call: .
clone_size: .

cdr3_aa: CSAKGDRGVSYGYTF
cdr3_nt: TGCAGTGCTAAGGGGGACAGGGGCGTGAGCTATGGCTACACCTTC
j_call: TRBJ1-2
v_call: TRBV20-1
d_call: TRBD1
clone_size: .

cdr3_aa: CASSRRTGGEQYF
cdr3_nt: TGTGCCAGCAGCCGGCGGACAGGGGGCGAGCAGTACTTC
j_call: TRBJ2-7
v_call: TRBV6-2/TRBV6-3
d_call: TRBD1
clone_size: many

cdr3_aa: CATWGAGNTIYF
cdr3_nt: TGTGCCACCTGGGGGGCTGGAAACACCATATATTTT
j_call: TRBJ1-3
v_call: TRBV2
d_call: .
clone_size: few

cdr3_aa: CASSLSRPDTQYF
cdr3_nt: TGTGCCAGCAGTCTAAGTCGACCAGATACGCAGTATTTT
j_call: TRBJ2-3
v_call: TRBV27
d_call: .
clone_size: medium-sized

cdr3_aa: CASSLKGAPNTGELFF
cdr3_nt: TGCGCCAGCAGCTTGAAGGGGGCGCCGAACACCGGGGAGCTGTTTTTT
j_call: TRBJ2-2
v_call: TRBV5-1
d_call: TRBD1
clone_size: few

cdr3_aa: CASSYGLADMAYEQYF
cdr3_nt: TGTGCCAGCAGCTACGGACTAGCGGACATGGCCTACGAGCAGTACTTC
j_call: TRBJ2-7
v_call: TRBV7-2
d_call: TRBD2
clone_size: many

cdr3_aa: CASSSPLYQSGTEAFF
cdr3_nt: TGTGCCAGCAGCTCCCCTCTATACCAGTCGGGGACTGAAGCTTTCTTT
j_call: TRBJ1-1
v_call: TRBV11-2
d_call: .
clone_size: .

cdr3_aa: CAWVKDSRVYGYTF
cdr3_nt: TGTGCCTGGGTTAAGGACAGTCGCGTCTATGGCTACACCTTC
j_call: TRBJ1-2
v_call: TRBV30
d_call: .
clone_size: many